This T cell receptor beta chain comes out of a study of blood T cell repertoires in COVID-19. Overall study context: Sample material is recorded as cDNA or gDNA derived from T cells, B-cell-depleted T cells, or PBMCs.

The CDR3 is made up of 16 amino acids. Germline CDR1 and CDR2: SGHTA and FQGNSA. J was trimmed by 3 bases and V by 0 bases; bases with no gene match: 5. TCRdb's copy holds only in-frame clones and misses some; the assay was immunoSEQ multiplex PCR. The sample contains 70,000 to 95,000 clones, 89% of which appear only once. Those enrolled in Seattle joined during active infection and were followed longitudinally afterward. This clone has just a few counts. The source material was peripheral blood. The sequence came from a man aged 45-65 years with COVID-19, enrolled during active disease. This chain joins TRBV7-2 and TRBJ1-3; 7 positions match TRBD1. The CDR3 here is CASSLAGRGNGNTIYF. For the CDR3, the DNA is TGTGCCAGCAGCTTAGCGGGCAGGGGGAATGGAAACACCATATATTTT.